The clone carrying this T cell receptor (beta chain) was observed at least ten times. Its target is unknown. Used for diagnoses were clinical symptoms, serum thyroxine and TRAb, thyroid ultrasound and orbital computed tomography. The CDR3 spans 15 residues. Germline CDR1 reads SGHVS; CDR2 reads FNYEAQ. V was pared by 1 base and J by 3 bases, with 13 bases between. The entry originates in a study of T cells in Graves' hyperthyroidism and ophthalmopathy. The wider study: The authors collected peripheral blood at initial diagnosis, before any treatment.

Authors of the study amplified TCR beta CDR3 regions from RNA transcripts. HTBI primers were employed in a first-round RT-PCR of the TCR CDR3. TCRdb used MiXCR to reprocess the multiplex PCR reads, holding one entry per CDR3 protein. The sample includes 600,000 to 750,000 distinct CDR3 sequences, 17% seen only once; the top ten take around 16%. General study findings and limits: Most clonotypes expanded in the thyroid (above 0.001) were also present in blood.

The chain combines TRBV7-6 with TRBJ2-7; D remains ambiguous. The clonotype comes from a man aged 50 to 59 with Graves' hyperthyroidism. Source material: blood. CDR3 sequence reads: CASSLELGGVYEQYF. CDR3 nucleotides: TGTGCCAGCAGCTTAGAGTTGGGTGGGGTCTACGAGCAGTACTTC. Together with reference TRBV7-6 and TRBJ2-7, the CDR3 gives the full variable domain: GAGVSQSPRYKVTKRGQDVALRCDPISGHVSLYWYRQALGQGPEFLTYFNYEAQQDKSGLPNDRFSAERPEGSISTLTIQRTEQRDSAMYRCASSLELGGVYEQYFGPGTRLTVT.